The rows below give T cell receptor beta chains drawn from one sample of a study of cytomegalovirus exposure and HLA in healthy donors. The table came from immunoSEQ multiplex PCR; TCRdb's copy has only in-frame clones and leaves some out. The profile shows around 110,000 clones, roughly four fifths of them singletons. Sequencing input: PBMCs. These receptors were taken from a woman between 18 and 29 years old in good health and CMV-seronegative. The CDR3 runs from the conserved cysteine through the conserved F or W. The D gene is left open where the match is weak. Clone size is not always given. Where it is, it says once, few, many or a class for expanded clones.

CASSGQTYEQYF,TGTGCCAGCAGTGGTCAGACCTACGAGCAGTACTTC,TRBV2,-,TRBJ2-7,-
CASSSHTGTSGNTIYF,TGCGCCAGCAGCTCACACACAGGGACCTCTGGAAACACCATATATTTT,TRBV5-1,few,TRBJ1-3,-
CAWSGPTLTTLANTIYF,TGTGCCTGGAGCGGACCAACCCTGACAACTCTAGCTAACACCATATATTTT,TRBV30,few,TRBJ1-3,-
CASTSSGQGATDTQYF,TGCGCCAGCACATCGTCTGGACAGGGGGCAACAGATACGCAGTATTTT,TRBV5-1,-,TRBJ2-3,TRBD1
CASSGTGGNQPQHF,TGTGCCAGTAGCGGGACAGGGGGCAATCAGCCCCAGCATTTT,TRBV19,few,TRBJ1-5,TRBD1
CSARVSEAFF,TGCAGTGCTAGAGTCAGTGAAGCTTTCTTT,TRBV20-1,-,TRBJ1-1,-
CASSPQTSGNTGELFF,TGTGCCAGCTCACCGCAGACTAGCGGTAACACCGGGGAGCTGTTTTTT,TRBV18,few,TRBJ2-2,TRBD2
CASSQDSDKSAGGNYEQYF,TGCGCCAGCAGCCAAGATTCGGATAAAAGTGCAGGGGGAAACTACGAGCAGTACTTC,TRBV4-1,-,TRBJ2-7,TRBD1
CASSLTATGGGEQFF,TGTGCCAGCAGCTTAACCGCGACAGGGGGCGGTGAGCAGTTCTTC,TRBV7-8,-,TRBJ2-1,TRBD1
CASSLWGTGADNEKLFF,TGTGCCAGCAGTTTATGGGGTACAGGGGCGGATAATGAAAAACTGTTTTTT,TRBV28,-,TRBJ1-4,TRBD1
CASSWDFGGGGELFF,TGTGCCAGCAGTTGGGACTTTGGCGGGGGCGGGGAGCTGTTTTTT,TRBV27,-,TRBJ2-2,TRBD2
CSVSDRISYEQYF,TGCAGCGTTTCCGACAGGATCTCCTACGAGCAGTACTTC,TRBV29-1,-,TRBJ2-7,-
CASSFPREDNQPQHF,TGTGCCAGCAGTTTCCCAAGGGAGGACAATCAGCCCCAGCATTTT,TRBV6-1,-,TRBJ1-5,-
CASSYTGAAEAFF,TGTGCCAGCAGTTATACAGGGGCCGCTGAAGCTTTCTTT,TRBV6-6,-,TRBJ1-1,TRBD1
CASSRQGDYGYTF,TGCGCCAGCAGCCGACAGGGGGACTATGGCTACACCTTC,TRBV5-1,once,TRBJ1-2,TRBD1
CASSYLPEAEDEQYF,TGTGCCAGCAGTTACCTTCCTGAGGCGGAGGACGAGCAGTACTTC,TRBV5-4,-,TRBJ2-7,-
CASSLGQVGNTEAFF,TGTGCCAGCTCCCTGGGACAGGTGGGAAACACTGAAGCTTTCTTT,TRBV18,-,TRBJ1-1,TRBD1
CASSIVRGSSYNEQFF,TGTGCCAGTAGTATCGTTCGGGGAAGCTCCTACAATGAGCAGTTCTTC,TRBV19,-,TRBJ2-1,-
CAWSPPDRLGWEQYF,TGTGCCTGGAGTCCCCCCGACAGGTTGGGGTGGGAGCAGTACTTC,TRBV30,-,TRBJ2-7,-
CASSPLQGAGYGYTF,TGCGCCAGCAGCCCCCTACAGGGGGCTGGCTATGGCTACACCTTC,TRBV4-1,-,TRBJ1-2,TRBD1
CASSIGGSGANVLTF,TGTGCCAGTAGTATCGGGGGGTCTGGGGCCAACGTCCTGACTTTC,TRBV19,few,TRBJ2-6,TRBD2
CASSQEVRQVNYGYTF,TGCGCCAGCAGCCAGGAAGTCCGACAGGTTAACTATGGCTACACCTTC,TRBV4-1,few,TRBJ1-2,-
CASSTGERKETQYF,TGTGCCAGCAGTACGGGGGAGCGTAAAGAGACCCAGTACTTC,TRBV2,-,TRBJ2-5,-
CASRPRGGPQNEKLFF,TGTGCCAGCAGGCCTAGGGGGGGTCCCCAAAATGAAAAACTGTTTTTT,TRBV28,-,TRBJ1-4,-
CASSSTGGAGSEQFF,TGTGCCAGCAGCTCAACAGGGGGCGCAGGTAGTGAGCAGTTCTTC,TRBV7-3,-,TRBJ2-1,TRBD1
CASSPETALLSGNTIYF,TGTGCCAGCTCACCAGAGACAGCGTTACTCTCTGGAAACACCATATATTTT,TRBV18,-,TRBJ1-3,-
CASSPGGVGYTF,TGTGCCAGCAGCCCGGGGGGGGTAGGCTACACCTTC,TRBV14,-,TRBJ1-2,-
CASSERQGSDSNQPQHF,TGTGCCAGCAGCGAGCGACAGGGAAGTGATAGCAATCAGCCCCAGCATTTT,TRBV7-8,-,TRBJ1-5,TRBD1
CASSPLMTTSGGQIMGQFF,TGTGCCAGCTCACCACTGATGACCACTAGCGGGGGGCAGATTATGGGTCAGTTCTTC,TRBV18,-,TRBJ2-1,TRBD2
CASAPRLAGIMSNYNEQFF,TGTGCCAGCGCTCCGAGACTAGCGGGGATCATGTCCAACTACAATGAGCAGTTCTTC,TRBV7-2,once,TRBJ2-1,TRBD2
CSVEGGRQSSGANVLTF,TGCAGCGTTGAAGGGGGCAGGCAAAGCTCTGGGGCCAACGTCCTGACTTTC,TRBV29-1,-,TRBJ2-6,-
CASSPRTGSYEQYF,TGTGCCAGCAGCCCCCGGACAGGGTCCTACGAGCAGTACTTC,TRBV5-6,-,TRBJ2-7,TRBD1
CASSQDRNNEQYF,TGCGCCAGCAGCCAAGATCGAAACAACGAGCAGTACTTC,TRBV4-1,-,TRBJ2-7,-
CASSLGRTARNEQFF,TGTGCCAGCAGCTTGGGTCGGACAGCCAGAAATGAGCAGTTCTTC,TRBV5-4,-,TRBJ2-1,-
CASSVEGQPNQPQHF,TGTGCCAGCAGCGTAGAGGGGCAACCCAATCAGCCCCAGCATTTT,TRBV9,-,TRBJ1-5,-
CASSPESNPSYGYTF,TGTGCCAGCAGCCCAGAAAGCAACCCTTCCTATGGCTACACCTTC,TRBV4-2,-,TRBJ1-2,-
CASSPYGMEEKLFF,TGTGCCAGCAGCCCTTATGGCATGGAGGAAAAACTGTTTTTT,TRBV14,-,TRBJ1-4,-
CASSPADSYLMNTEAFF,TGTGCCAGCAGCCCCGCGGACAGCTACCTTATGAACACTGAAGCTTTCTTT,TRBV11-1,-,TRBJ1-1,-
CASSLPLKRAFF,TGTGCCAGCAGTCTACCTTTAAAAAGAGCTTTCTTT,TRBV6-1,-,TRBJ1-1,-
CASSSRTGYYEQYF,TGCGCCAGCAGCTCTAGGACAGGGTACTACGAGCAGTACTTC,TRBV5-1,-,TRBJ2-7,TRBD1
CASSPGQGKTEAFF,TGTGCCAGCAGCCCAGGACAGGGGAAGACTGAAGCTTTCTTT,TRBV11-1,-,TRBJ1-1,TRBD1
CASSQDGGASTDTQYF,TGTGCCAGCAGCCAAGACGGGGGTGCTAGCACAGATACGCAGTATTTT,TRBV4-2,-,TRBJ2-3,-
CASSQDLLGFRTEETQYF,TGCGCCAGCAGCCAAGATCTTCTGGGATTCAGGACAGAAGAGACCCAGTACTTC,TRBV4-1,-,TRBJ2-5,-
CAWSVEQSRRGYTF,TGTGCCTGGAGTGTAGAACAGTCACGGCGAGGCTACACCTTC,TRBV30,-,TRBJ1-2,-